This TCR beta chain is from a study of a mutant IDH1 vaccine in newly diagnosed glioma (dated by TCRdb to the early 2020s). Regarding the complete study: Eight vaccinations were administered to patients in weeks 1, 3, 5, 7, 11, 15, 19 and 23, corresponding to visits V03 through V10. Vaccination started 4-6 weeks after radiotherapy alone, or was given together with temozolomide cycles in the groups whose treatment included chemotherapy. The roughly 32 treated patients were roughly 62% male and roughly 40% female, with a mean age of around 40 years. Longitudinal TCRB deep sequencing was performed for about two dozen treated patients wherever samples were available for exploratory analyses. Peripheral blood samples were drawn at six visits, namely V03 (baseline), V05, V07, V10, V12 and V13. Before enrollment, most patients had been given radiochemotherapy with temozolomide as standard therapy, while the rest had received either radiotherapy alone or temozolomide alone.

For CDR1 and CDR2, the germline V gene lists KGHSH and LQKENI. The CDR3 runs 13 residues from the cysteine to the phenylalanine. Only the CDR3 DNA stays, 39 bases, in frame from base 1. The germline ends are 9 bases apart after V is trimmed by 6 bases and J by 2 bases. With regard to this clone: No antigen is known for it. No per-base quality is available; no much larger clone lies one base away.

The method behind the library was the immunoSEQ multiplex PCR assay. The hsTCRB Kit was used according to the manufacturer's protocol to amplify rearranged TCR beta chain sequences. Sequencing of TCRB libraries was carried out on an Illumina MiSeq. As for the authors' bioinformatics: The proprietary platform of the kit vendor was used for demultiplexing, trimming and gene mapping. In TCRdb, the immuneACCESS table is reduced to in-frame sequences with V and J assigned. These tables do not hold every clone; where another copy was compared, an unresolved V gene accounts for under half, and the others remain unexplained. That table furnishes V, J and clone size, whereas the DNA furnished D and trimming. The sample records 50,000 to 65,000 clones, 70% to 85% of which are singletons. Approximately 10% of the sample belongs to the ten largest clones. The sample's time point label, decoded: week 11, during vaccination. A 20-mer mutant IDH1 peptide at 300 micrograms in Montanide made up each vaccine dose, which was injected subcutaneously together with topical imiquimod. All donors had newly diagnosed IDH1-mutant astrocytomas of WHO grade 3 or 4 that showed loss of nuclear ATRX. The samples were drawn from NOA16, a multicentre, single-arm, open-label phase I trial in Germany that tested a mutant IDH1 peptide vaccine in humans for the first time. Genomic DNA for TCRB sequencing was extracted from EDTA blood using the DNeasy Blood and Tissue Kit.

Study-level results and caveats: Availability determined which PBMC samples were chosen for TCRB deep sequencing. Vaccine-induced immune responses across multiple MHC alleles were detected in 80% to 95% of patients. The authors noted that analyses of patient blood samples could not be reproduced because of sample limitations. No apparent relationship was observed between pseudoprogression and alterations in the top peripheral T cell clonotypes detected by TCRB sequencing.

The V and J segments used are TRBV18 and TRBJ2-3, with a tentative D gene TRBD1 over 6 matching bases. Sequencing used PBMCs, obtained from a glioma patient whose treatment included an IDH1 peptide vaccine. This TCR was recovered from a woman in her 50s with glioma. The DNA reads as follows: TGTGCCAGCTCGTGGGACACCACAGATACGCAGTATTTT. Its translation is CASSWDTTDTQYF. Where the CDR3 stops, the reference TRBV18 and TRBJ2-3 genes take over; the full variable domain is NAGVMQNPRHLVRRRGQEARLRCSPMKGHSHVYWYRQLPEEGLKFMVYLQKENIIDESGMPKERFSAEFPKEGPSILRIQQVVRGDSAAYFCASSWDTTDTQYFGPGTRLTVL.